This TCR beta chain originates from a study of blood T cell repertoires in COVID-19. The overall study: Sites in the United States, Italy and Spain provided acute and convalescent COVID-19 samples. Nucleic acid was either cDNA or gDNA, and it came from T cells, B-cell-depleted T cells, or PBMCs.

Original data processing: Reference gene primer amplification yielded estimated nucleated cell counts. Only in-frame clones appear in the TCRdb table, and some are missing; sequencing was by immunoSEQ multiplex PCR. V and J calls and clone size are those listed in that table; D and trimming were worked out from the DNA. The sample has around 170,000 clones, roughly nine tenths seen once; the top ten hold under 5%. Deletions cut 0 bases from V and 0 bases from J, with 9 bases between. The CDR3 length is 17 residues. Germline V gene lookup returns CDR1 LGHNA and CDR2 YNFKEQ. The chain uses TRBV4-2 and TRBJ1-6, with no clear D. Sequenced input: peripheral blood. The clonotype was recovered from a woman aged 70 to 79 with acute or convalescent COVID-19. CDR3 nucleotides: TGTGCCAGCAGCCAAGATTTTTGGAGCTCCTATAATTCACCCCTCCACTTT. It yields the protein CASSQDFWSSYNSPLHF.